This T cell receptor (beta chain) was recorded in a study of neoadjuvant anti-PD-1 for oral cavity cancer. This clone was observed a handful of times. Trimming removed 6 bases at V and 0 bases at J, with 8 bases between. CDR3 length equals 13 residues. Germline values: CDR1 MRHNA, CDR2 SNTAGT. Profiling relied on immunoSEQ multiplex PCR, and the TCRdb table lists in-frame clones only, not all of them. Here the sample spans approximately 13,000 clones, around 70% being singletons. Time point denoted: after neoadjuvant nivolumab, at surgical resection. Patients were newly diagnosed with stage II-IVA oral cavity squamous cell carcinoma without prior systemic or radiation treatment.

This specimen was PBMCs, taken after nivolumab (anti-PD-1) treatment. This TCR was sampled from a person aged 40-85 years with oral cavity squamous cell carcinoma. The chain joins TRBV6-4 to TRBJ1-1, with D uncertain. CDR3 in amino acids: CASSKDLNTEAFF. The DNA for the CDR3 is TGTGCCAGCAGCAAAGACTTGAACACTGAAGCTTTCTTT.